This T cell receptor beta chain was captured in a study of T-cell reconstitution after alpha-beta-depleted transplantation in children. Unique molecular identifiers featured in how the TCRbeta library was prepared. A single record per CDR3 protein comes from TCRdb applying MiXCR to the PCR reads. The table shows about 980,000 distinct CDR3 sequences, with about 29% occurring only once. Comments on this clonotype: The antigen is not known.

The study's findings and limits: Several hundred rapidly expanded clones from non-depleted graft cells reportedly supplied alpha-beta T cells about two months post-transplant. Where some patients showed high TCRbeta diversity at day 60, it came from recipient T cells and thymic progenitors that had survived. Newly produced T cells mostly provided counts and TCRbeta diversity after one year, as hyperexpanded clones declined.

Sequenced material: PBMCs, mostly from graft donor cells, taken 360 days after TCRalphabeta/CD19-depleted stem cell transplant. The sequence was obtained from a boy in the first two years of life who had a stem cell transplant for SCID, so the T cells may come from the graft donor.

CDR3: CSAARALEASDSNQPQHF. CDR3 nucleotide sequence: TGCAGTGCCGCCAGGGCCTTAGAGGCCTCTGATAGCAATCAGCCCCAGCATTTT. This chain joins TRBV20-1 and TRBJ1-5; D may be TRBD1 (5 bases). This CDR3 spans 18 amino acids. The germline V and J ends were trimmed by 6 bases and 0 bases, with 24 bases remaining between them. CDR1 is DFQATT and CDR2 is SNEGSKA in the germline V gene (reference sequence).